This passage covers 20 T cell receptor beta chains from one sample sequenced in a study of graft-versus-host responses after intestinal transplantation. TCRdb keeps only in-frame clones here, not all; method: immunoSEQ multiplex PCR. The table includes roughly 7,000 clones, around 97% detected once. Sequences were derived from PBMCs, sampled 23 days after intestinal transplant. The receptors stem from a human patient who received an intestinal transplant, so some T cells may come from the graft donor.

This sequence joins TRBV27 and TRBJ1-1, with 7 bases lining up with TRBD1. Trimming at V came to 3 bases and at J to 11 bases, leaving 9 bases not matched to a gene. The CDR3 is 13 residues long. Per germline, CDR1 MNHEY and CDR2 SMNVEV (reference sequence). The CDR3, as DNA: TGTGCCAGCAGTTTTTTGGAGGGGGCGTGGGCTTTCTTT. It encodes CASSFLEGAWAFF.

This chain links TRBV5-1 with TRBJ1-3; D not resolved. The length of the CDR3 is 13 residues. Germline CDR1 and CDR2: SGHRS and YFSETQ. V was trimmed by 4 bases and J by 8 bases, leaving 13 bases between them. CDR3 residues: CASSPDEVDTIYF. CDR3 in DNA: TGCGCCAGCAGCCCGGATGAGGTAGACACCATATATTTT.

The chain employs TRBV14 and TRBJ1-1; the D is unclear. Trimming removed 2 bases from V and 0 bases from J, with 10 bases in between. The CDR3 sequence is 15 residues long. Germline CDR1 and CDR2: SGHDN and FVKESK. CDR3 bases: TGTGCCAGCAGCCAACGGGCGGCAGTGAACACTGAAGCTTTCTTT. As protein: CASSQRAAVNTEAFF.

The chain employs TRBV27 and TRBJ2-3; D unclear. CDR1 is MNHEY, CDR2 SMNVEV, per germline (reference sequence). V lost 4 bases and J lost 4, with 9 bases in between. The CDR3 spans 13 residues. In DNA, the CDR3 is TGTGCCAGCAGTTACCCCTCTTCAGATACGCAGTATTTT. The encoded protein is CASSYPSSDTQYF.

This chain joins TRBV10-3 and TRBJ2-5, with 9 bases that match TRBD1. The CDR3 has 15 amino acids. V shed 6 bases, J shed 5 bases, and the junction held 10 bases outside the gene matches. Germline V gives CDR1 ENHRY, CDR2 SYGVKD. The CDR3 is CAIRARDRAFETQYF. CDR3 sequence (DNA): TGTGCCATCAGGGCTCGGGACAGGGCGTTTGAGACCCAGTACTTC.

This chain uses TRBV5-4 with TRBJ1-1; tentatively, D is TRBD1 (5 bases). In germline, CDR1 is SGHNT, CDR2 YYREEE (reference sequence). V lost 0 bases, J lost 1 base, and 10 bases lay in between. This CDR3 spans 15 amino acids. In DNA, the CDR3 is TGTGCCAGCAGCTTGGGGACACCAGGGAACACTGAAGCTTTCTTT. Its protein product is CASSLGTPGNTEAFF.

This rearrangement joins TRBV28 to TRBJ2-3, with unresolved D. The CDR3 runs 12 residues. Between the trimmed V and J ends, which lost 3 bases and 2 bases, there was a span of 3 bases. The V gene's germline CDR1 is MDHEN and CDR2 SYDVKM. CDR3 sequence: CASSFYTDTQYF. CDR3 nucleotides: TGTGCCAGCAGTTTTTACACAGATACGCAGTATTTT.

The J gene is TRBJ2-1, the V gene TRBV7-8; D may be TRBD2 (6 bases). Trimming cost V 3 bases and J 7 bases, with 10 bases left between them. This CDR3 is 13 amino acids long. Germline V lookup: CDR1 SGHVS, CDR2 FQNEAQ. DNA of the CDR3: TGTGCCAGCAGCTTGGGCGGAGGGAATGAGCAGTTCTTC. Translated: CASSLGGGNEQFF.

The chain employs TRBV4-1 and TRBJ2-7; 9 nucleotides align to TRBD2. Germline CDR1 MGHRA, CDR2 YSYEKL. V lost 0 bases and J lost 4; bases outside the gene matches: 4. The CDR3 has 15 residues. The DNA of the CDR3 is TGCGCCAGCAGCCAAGAGGCTAGCGGGGCATACGAGCAGTACTTC. Amino acids: CASSQEASGAYEQYF.

About this clone: Different DNA sequences within this sample yield the same CDR3. DNA of the CDR3: TGTGCCAGCAGCTTAGCGCAGGGTGACGAAGCTTTCTTT. This encodes CASSLAQGDEAFF. The V call is TRBV7-6, the J call TRBJ1-1; possible D gene TRBD1, 5 bases. Germline V gives CDR1 SGHVS, CDR2 FNYEAQ. The CDR3 is made up of 13 amino acids. V was pared by 0 bases and J by 8 bases, with 10 bases between.

In its sample, this clone was seen once. This chain uses TRBV30 with TRBJ1-2; D is perhaps TRBD1 (5 bases). The CDR3 contains 11 residues. V lost 8 bases to trimming and J lost 6 bases, with 13 bases between them. CDR1 and CDR2 (germline): GTSNPN, SVGIG (reference sequence). The CDR3 protein is CAGGGANGYTF. The CDR3 region has the DNA TGTGCCGGAGGCGGGGCTAATGGCTACACCTTC.

V and J are TRBV28 and TRBJ2-1, with 7 bases lining up with TRBD2. Germline CDR1 reads MDHEN; CDR2 reads SYDVKM. The trim removed 5 bases at V and 0 bases at J, leaving 1 base unmatched. The CDR3 extends over 14 amino acids. The CDR3 sequence: CASSLAVSYNEQFF. For the CDR3, the DNA is TGTGCCAGCAGTCTAGCGGTCTCCTACAATGAGCAGTTCTTC.

The V gene is TRBV4-2, the J gene TRBJ1-5; maybe TRBD1 (5 bases). The CDR3 is made up of 16 amino acids. CDR1 and CDR2 from the germline V gene are LGHNA and YNFKEQ. V was pared by 0 bases and J by 5 bases, with 14 bases between. In DNA, the CDR3 is TGTGCCAGCAGCCAAGAGGATGCAGGGATTCATCAGCCCCAGCATTTT. As protein: CASSQEDAGIHQPQHF.

The chain couples TRBV6-1 to TRBJ1-5; 7 nucleotides match TRBD1. The germline V gene encodes CDR1 MNHNS and CDR2 SASEGT. V dropped 4 bases and J dropped 9; count of bases not matched to a gene: 15. The CDR3 has 16 residues. In nucleotides, the CDR3 is TGTGCCAGCAGTGCCTCGACAGGGTCCTTTCATTTGCCCCAGCATTTT. This gives the protein CASSASTGSFHLPQHF.

J is TRBJ2-5 and V is TRBV7-3; D ambiguous. V lost 0 bases and J lost 5, with 13 bases in between. CDR3 length: 15 amino acids. From germline, CDR1 is SGHTA and CDR2 FQGTGA. CDR3 nucleotide sequence: TGTGCCAGCAGCTTAACTGGTGCAGGAAGGGAGACCCAGTACTTC. It specifies CASSLTGAGRETQYF.

V gene TRBV30 combines with J gene TRBJ2-3; possible D gene TRBD2, 6 bases. CDR1 and CDR2 (germline): GTSNPN, SVGIG (reference sequence). The CDR3 totals 15 residues. Between the trimmed V and J ends, which lost 0 bases and 6 bases, there was a span of 16 bases. The CDR3, as DNA: TGTGCCTGGAGTGTACCAGGACTACTTAAGGATACGCAGTATTTT. It encodes CAWSVPGLLKDTQYF. Combining the CDR3 with reference TRBV30 and TRBJ2-3 gives the whole variable domain SQTIHQWPATLVQPVGSPLSLECTVEGTSNPNLYWYRQAAGRGLQLLFYSVGIGQISSEVPQNLSASRPQDRQFILSSKKLLLSDSGFYLCAWSVPGLLKDTQYFGPGTRLTVL.

The rearrangement links TRBV28 to TRBJ2-1, with TRBD1 identical over 9 bases. J lost 7 bases, V lost 7 bases, and 5 bases had no gene match. The CDR3 length is 13 residues. Germline CDR1 is MDHEN and CDR2 is SYDVKM. The CDR3 is CASTWTGENEQFF. CDR3 nucleotide sequence: TGTGCCAGCACCTGGACAGGGGAAAATGAGCAGTTCTTC.

V is TRBV5-6 and J is TRBJ1-2, with a possible D match to TRBD1 (6 bases). V was shortened by 0 bases and J by 6 bases, with 21 bases between the two germline ends. CDR1 SGHDT and CDR2 YYEEEE come from the germline V gene. The CDR3 covers 17 residues. CDR3 sequence (DNA): TGTGCCAGCAGCTTGGGGTATGGACAGCCCGGCCCCCATGGCTACACCTTC. This sequence encodes CASSLGYGQPGPHGYTF.

About this clone: Germline and junction disagree at one end, which may indicate a read error. The rearrangement links TRBV9 to TRBJ2-3; TRBD1 matches at 9 bases. This CDR3 is 15 amino acids long. Germline-derived CDR1 and CDR2 are SGDLS and YYNGEE. CDR3 coding DNA: TGTGCCAGCAGCGTAGAGGGACAGGGCACGGATACGCAGTATTTT. This codes for CASSVEGQGTDTQYF.

V is TRBV15 and J is TRBJ1-4; 7 nucleotides line up with TRBD1. CDR3 length equals 15 residues. Germline CDR1 LNHNV, CDR2 YYDKDF (reference sequence). Unmatched junction bases numbered 2, after V lost 0 bases and J lost 4 bases. Here the CDR3 reads CATSREGGDNEKLFF. The CDR3 coding sequence is TGTGCCACCAGCAGAGAAGGGGGCGATAATGAAAAACTGTTTTTT.